This T cell receptor (beta chain) was sequenced in a study of beta chain features in type 1 diabetes. Worth noting for this clone: Its matching antigen is unknown.

The whole isolated RNA underwent reverse transcription, so sequencing captured expressed TCRB transcripts. Some clones are missing from TCRdb's copy, which holds only in-frame ones; the method was immunoSEQ multiplex PCR. In the table there are around 140,000 clones, about 12% of which are singletons. Averaging approximately 0.11 L, one heparinised blood draw came from each individual donor. Sorted populations were all over 95% pure. CDR1 GTSNPN and CDR2 SVGIG come from the germline V gene (reference sequence). The ends lost 5 bases at V and 0 bases at J; junction bases unmatched: 6. CDR3 length: 14 residues. Study-level findings and limits: All four CD4+ subsets of Type 1 diabetes patients contained TCRB CDR3s that were moderately but significantly shorter.

Sequenced: central memory CD4+ T cells from blood. The receptor's source is a man younger than 35 with type 1 diabetes. This sequence joins TRBV30 and TRBJ2-7, with TRBD1 identical over 8 bases. In DNA, the CDR3 is TGTGCCTGGGAACAGACAGGGGCCTCCTACGAGCAGTACTTC. Its translation is CAWEQTGASYEQYF.